The subject of this entry is one TCR beta chain. What it recognizes is unknown. Every single patient, without exception, relapsed after autologous stem cell transplantation, and brentuximab vedotin exposure varied. The sample originates from a study of PD-1 blockade in classical Hodgkin lymphoma. General study results and limits: Similar baseline diversity was found in complete responders and newly diagnosed patients.

TCRdb's table, derived via immunoSEQ multiplex PCR, lists solely in-frame clones and lacks some. The table records approximately 6,000 clones, around 84% of them present only once. This clonotype was sampled from a human donor with classical Hodgkin lymphoma. The specimen comprised peripheral blood mononuclear cells (PBMCs), sampled before the second cycle of nivolumab.

This CDR3 is CASSYRTEETQYF. CDR3 bases: TGTGCCAGCAGTTATAGGACAGAAGAGACCCAGTACTTC. This chain joins TRBV2 and TRBJ2-5, with D possibly matching TRBD1 (6 bases). With 5 bases removed from V and 3 bases from J, the gap between germline ends came to 10 bases. The germline CDR1 and CDR2 sequences are SNHLY and FYNNEI. This CDR3 contains 13 residues.